This T cell receptor (beta chain) originates from a study of response to subunit inactivated influenza vaccine. V lost 3 bases to trimming and J lost 3 bases; unmatched junction nucleotides: 8. CDR3 length equals 16 residues. Germline V gives CDR1 SQVTM, CDR2 ANQGSEA. This clonotype was detected only a few times. Via MiXCR, TCRdb re-called the RT-PCR reads, giving one row per CDR3 protein. The sample holds about 570,000 distinct CDR3 sequences; about 10% are singletons and the top ten take roughly 9.6%. The sample was also reused in another study, on T cells expressing NK-cell markers. This second study says: 5'RACE template switching with UMIs generated TCR beta cDNA. Source material for TCR beta repertoires consisted of sorted CD3+CD56+NKG2C+, CD3+CD56+NKG2C- and CD3+CD56-NKG2C+ T cells. Of the CD8+ T cell pool in about 6 donors, roughly 1.0-7.5% was accounted for by dominant NKG2C+ clonotypes. The study found these clonotypes also leading the CD3+CD56-NKG2C+ fraction in a few donors. Clones of NKG2C+ T cells that had expanded were of unclear HCMV specificity.

Sample: PBMCs from blood, taken on the day of vaccination. This TCR was sampled from a man aged 50-60 years who received an inactivated influenza vaccine. The chain is built from TRBV29-1 and TRBJ2-1; 10 nucleotides match TRBD2. CDR3 region: CSVDTSGVLLYNEQFF. CDR3 coding DNA: TGCAGCGTTGATACTAGCGGGGTGCTCCTCTACAATGAGCAGTTCTTC.